This T cell receptor (beta chain) appears in the sequencing data of a study of blood T cell repertoires in COVID-19. Germline V CDR1 and CDR2: SGHTA, FQGTGA. Trimming left V 2 bases short and J 4 bases short, with 11 bases between. This CDR3 is 15 amino acids long. TCRdb's copy holds only in-frame clones and misses some; the assay was immunoSEQ multiplex PCR. The sample carries about 120,000 clones, around 86% recorded once. The clonotype originates from a woman in her 70s with acute or convalescent COVID-19. The V gene is TRBV7-3, the J gene TRBJ2-2, with TRBD1 as a possible D gene (6 bases). The sample consisted of peripheral blood. CDR3 DNA: TGTGCCAGCAGCTTAGGACAGACATTCACCGGGGAGCTGTTTTTT. It is translated as CASSLGQTFTGELFF.